Presented here are 18 T cell receptor beta chains from one specimen sequenced in a study of blood T cell repertoires in COVID-19 (dated by TCRdb to 2020 to 2022). Preparation of the library involved the immunoSEQ multiplex PCR assay. TCRdb retrieved this table from immuneACCESS and kept in-frame rearrangements only. Not all clones are present; in checked studies, unresolved V genes account for under half, and no reason is known for the remainder. Here the sample has roughly 80,000 clones; 86% occur a single time. The top ten clones comprise roughly 2% of the sample. Sequencing was done on a sample of peripheral blood. These receptors all stem from a woman aged 55 to 70 with acute or convalescent COVID-19.

V gene TRBV7-2 combines with J gene TRBJ1-2; 7 bases match TRBD1. Germline assignment: CDR1 SGHTA and CDR2 FQGNSA. CDR3 size: 15 residues. V dropped 5 bases and J dropped 1; count of bases not matched to a gene: 7. CDR3 residues: CASSDRETYNYGYTF. The CDR3 region has the DNA TGTGCCAGCAGCGACAGGGAAACCTATAACTATGGCTACACCTTC.

This clone came up a few times. The V call is TRBV7-6, the J call TRBJ2-5; D is perhaps TRBD2 (5 bases). This CDR3 comprises 14 residues. Germline V lookup: CDR1 SGHVS, CDR2 FNYEAQ. Between the trimmed V and J ends, which lost 0 bases and 5 bases, there was a span of 10 bases. The CDR3 DNA reads as TGTGCCAGCAGCTTAGCGCCGGGGTTTGAGACCCAGTACTTC. It encodes CASSLAPGFETQYF.

This sequence joins TRBV5-3 and TRBJ2-3; D might be TRBD1 (6 bases). TRBV5-3 is assigned to the ORF class and has an uncertain function. The CDR3 extends over 16 amino acids. Trimming left V 1 base short and J 2 bases short, with 14 bases between. The CDR3 loop reads CARSLKGHLITDTQYF. CDR3 bases: TGTGCCAGAAGCTTGAAGGGACACCTAATCACAGATACGCAGTATTTT.

CDR3 loop: CASSYGGSRGHFEQYF. The CDR3 DNA sequence: TGTGCCAGCAGCTATGGGGGTTCCAGGGGTCACTTCGAGCAGTACTTC. The genes are TRBV11-2 and TRBJ2-7; perhaps TRBD1 as D (6 bases). CDR1 is SGHAT and CDR2 is FQNNGV in the germline V gene. Trimming pared 4 bases from V and 6 bases from J, leaving 22 bases between. This CDR3 is built from 16 residues.

This rearrangement joins TRBV4-2 to TRBJ2-3; 10 bases are a match to TRBD2. This CDR3 region has 15 residues. Per the germline V gene, CDR1 is LGHNA and CDR2 is YNFKEQ. V lost 5 bases, J lost 1 base, and 3 bases stayed unmatched. CDR3 DNA sequence: TGTGCCAGCAGCAACCTAGCGGGGGGCACAGATACGCAGTATTTT. It translates to CASSNLAGGTDTQYF.

This sequence joins TRBV28 and TRBJ2-7; 12 bases agree with TRBD2. In germline, CDR1 is MDHEN, CDR2 SYDVKM. The CDR3 runs 17 residues. Losses at the gene ends were 1 base for V and 5 bases for J; bases not matched to a gene: 9. CDR3 amino acids: CASSLSVTSGRRNEQYF. DNA of the CDR3: TGTGCCAGCAGTTTATCCGTCACTAGCGGGAGGAGGAACGAGCAGTACTTC.

CDR3 amino acids: CARSRTRGNEKLFF. In DNA form, the CDR3 reads TGTGCCAGAAGCCGGACAAGGGGTAATGAAAAACTGTTTTTT. V usage is TRBV5-3 and J usage is TRBJ1-4, with TRBD1 as a possible D gene (5 bases). TRBV5-3 has ORF status, its function being uncertain. Trimming took 4 bases from V and 4 from J, leaving 11 bases between them. The CDR3 extends over 14 amino acids.

This clone was seen more than once but under ten times. The J gene is TRBJ2-7, the V gene TRBV5-1; the match to TRBD1 covers 9 bases. The CDR3 has 14 residues. V was clipped by 3 bases and J by 6 bases; unmatched bases: 7. The V gene's germline CDR1 is SGHRS and CDR2 YFSETQ. CDR3: CASSYGDRVVEQYF. Written as DNA, the CDR3 is TGCGCCAGCAGCTACGGGGACAGGGTTGTCGAGCAGTACTTC.

This clone occurred once. V is TRBV6-5 and J is TRBJ2-7, with a tentative D call TRBD2 (5 bases). The CDR3 extends over 14 amino acids. V lost 0 bases and J lost 6, with 12 bases in between. CDR1 and CDR2 (germline): MNHEY, SVGAGI. The CDR3 sequence: CASSYSGGTSEQYF. CDR3 nucleotide sequence: TGTGCCAGCAGTTACTCAGGAGGCACCTCCGAGCAGTACTTC.

The chain links TRBV29-1 to TRBJ2-5; the match to TRBD1 covers 7 bases. J was trimmed by 2 bases and V by 6 bases; bases with no gene match: 9. The CDR3 is 14 residues long. Per germline, CDR1 SQVTM and CDR2 ANQGSEA. For the CDR3, the DNA is TGCAGCGTAACACCCGCGGACAGGCAAGAGACCCAGTACTTC. Its translation: CSVTPADRQETQYF.

The rearrangement uses TRBV19 and TRBJ2-1; 10 bases are a match to TRBD1. This CDR3 spans 16 amino acids. The germline CDR1 and CDR2 sequences are LNHDA and SQIVND (reference sequence). V gave up 4 bases and J gave up 8 bases; unmatched junction bases: 11. This chain's CDR3 is CASSTGGGQGSDEQFF. The CDR3 nucleotides read TGTGCCAGTAGTACAGGAGGGGGACAGGGGAGTGATGAGCAGTTCTTC.

This clone was seen more than once but under ten times. The chain employs TRBV9 and TRBJ1-6; no clear D gene. The CDR3 consists of 15 residues. The V gene lost 0 bases and the J gene lost 6 bases, with 10 bases spanning the gap. CDR1 is SGDLS and CDR2 is YYNGEE in the germline V gene. CDR3 sequence reads: CASSVGPSPNSPLHF. CDR3 DNA: TGTGCCAGCAGCGTAGGGCCGTCGCCTAATTCACCCCTCCACTTT.

The rearrangement uses TRBV30 and TRBJ2-3; no reliable D call. The CDR3 spans 15 residues. V was pared by 0 bases and J by 2 bases, with 12 bases between. The germline V gene has CDR1 GTSNPN and CDR2 SVGIG (reference sequence). This CDR3 reads CAWSVRASLTDTQYF. DNA for the CDR3: TGTGCCTGGAGTGTACGAGCAAGCCTCACAGATACGCAGTATTTT.

The chain combines TRBV7-7 with TRBJ1-1; D not resolved. CDR3 size: 13 residues. Looked up from germline, CDR1 is SSHAT and CDR2 is FNYEAQ (reference sequence). V lost 3 bases to trimming and J lost 1 base, with 6 bases between them. CDR3 DNA sequence: TGTGCCAGCAGCTTGAGGGAGAACACTGAAGCTTTCTTT. This gives the protein CASSLRENTEAFF.

The chain combines TRBV30 with TRBJ2-7, with TRBD1 identical over 9 bases. Unmatched junction bases numbered 10, after V lost 2 bases and J lost 11 bases. Germline CDR1 reads GTSNPN; CDR2 reads SVGIG (reference sequence). This CDR3 spans 13 amino acids. This CDR3 is CAWSSSGTGMEYF. The DNA of the CDR3 is TGTGCCTGGAGTTCCTCCGGGACAGGGATGGAGTACTTC. The whole variable domain, remainder taken from reference TRBV30 and TRBJ2-7, is SQTIHQWPATLVQPVGSPLSLECTVEGTSNPNLYWYRQAAGRGLQLLFYSVGIGQISSEVPQNLSASRPQDRQFILSSKKLLLSDSGFYLCAWSSSGTGMEYFGPGTRLTVT.

In its sample, this clone was seen once. V usage is TRBV7-9 and J usage is TRBJ2-7, with TRBD2 matching over 14 bases. The junction had 6 bases not matched to a gene; V was cut back by 5 bases and J by 3 bases. The CDR3 extends over 16 amino acids. CDR1 and CDR2 (germline): SEHNR, FQNEAQ (reference sequence). CDR3 in amino acids: CASSPRTSGGNYEQYF. In DNA form, the CDR3 reads TGTGCCAGCAGCCCGAGGACTAGCGGGGGGAACTACGAGCAGTACTTC.

V is TRBV2 and J is TRBJ2-3; a possible D gene is TRBD2 (6 bases). The V gene's germline CDR1 is SNHLY and CDR2 FYNNEI. V lost 11 bases, J lost 2 bases, and 17 bases lay in between. This CDR3 spans 14 amino acids. CDR3 coding DNA: TGTGCCGATCAGGAGGGGATCCTCACAGATACGCAGTATTTT. This encodes CADQEGILTDTQYF.

The chain combines TRBV6-6 with TRBJ2-2, with 9 bases lining up with TRBD2. The J segment lost 3 bases and the V segment lost 10 bases, leaving 9 bases of the junction unmatched. Germline V gene lookup returns CDR1 MNHNY and CDR2 SVGAGI (reference sequence). This CDR3 contains 15 residues. The CDR3 sequence: CATLSGGGDTGELFF. Here the CDR3 DNA reads TGTGCCACTCTTTCCGGCGGGGGGGACACCGGGGAGCTGTTTTTT.